This TCR beta chain was identified during a study of human T cells and chemical hapten exposure. Findings of the study overall: With DPC sensitization, TCRs exceeding 1 in 1000 frequency showed no change.

Details on this clonotype: Its specificity is unknown.

MiXCR was run by TCRdb on the RACE reads, yielding one entry per CDR3 protein. The top ten clones hold about 2.1% of a sample with some 400,000 distinct CDR3 sequences, around 5% of them seen once. Time point: patch test 1, 2 weeks after DPC sensitization. The sample's treatment: therapeutic diphenylcyclopropenone sensitization with weekly scalp DPC. Sequencing was performed on whole blood, taken in connection with sensitization to the hapten diphenylcyclopropenone (DPC). This TCR derives from a woman in her forties or fifties with alopecia areata. Some clones in this sample may be carry-over from other donors' samples.

The CDR3 coding sequence is TGCAGCGTTGGACTAGCGGGAGGAGATGTGGAGCTGTTTTTT. As protein: CSVGLAGGDVELFF. V gene TRBV29-1 combines with J gene TRBJ2-2; 13 nucleotides match TRBD2. The CDR3 has 14 residues. Germline V gene lookup returns CDR1 SQVTM and CDR2 ANQGSEA. V trimming: 4 bases; J trimming: 10 bases; junction bases outside the gene matches: 6.